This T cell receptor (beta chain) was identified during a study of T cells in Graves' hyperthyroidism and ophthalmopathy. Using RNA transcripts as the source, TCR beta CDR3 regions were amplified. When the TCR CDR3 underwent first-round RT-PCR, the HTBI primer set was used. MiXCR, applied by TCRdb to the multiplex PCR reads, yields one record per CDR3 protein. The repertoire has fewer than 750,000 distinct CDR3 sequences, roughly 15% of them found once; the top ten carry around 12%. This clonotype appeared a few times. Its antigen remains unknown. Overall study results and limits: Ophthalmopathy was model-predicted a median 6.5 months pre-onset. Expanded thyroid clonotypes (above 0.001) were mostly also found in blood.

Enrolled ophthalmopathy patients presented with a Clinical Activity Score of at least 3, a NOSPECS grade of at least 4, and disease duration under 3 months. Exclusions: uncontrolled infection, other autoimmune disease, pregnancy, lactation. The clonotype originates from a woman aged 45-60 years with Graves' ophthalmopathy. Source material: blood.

The CDR3 protein is CASSRTGTRTYEQYF. The DNA for the CDR3 is TGTGCCAGCAGCAGAACCGGGACTAGGACCTACGAGCAGTACTTC. The rearrangement links TRBV9 to TRBJ2-7, with 8 nucleotides matching TRBD2. The CDR3 contains 15 residues. V dropped 4 bases and J dropped 2; count of bases not matched to a gene: 8. Germline CDR1 SGDLS, CDR2 YYNGEE.